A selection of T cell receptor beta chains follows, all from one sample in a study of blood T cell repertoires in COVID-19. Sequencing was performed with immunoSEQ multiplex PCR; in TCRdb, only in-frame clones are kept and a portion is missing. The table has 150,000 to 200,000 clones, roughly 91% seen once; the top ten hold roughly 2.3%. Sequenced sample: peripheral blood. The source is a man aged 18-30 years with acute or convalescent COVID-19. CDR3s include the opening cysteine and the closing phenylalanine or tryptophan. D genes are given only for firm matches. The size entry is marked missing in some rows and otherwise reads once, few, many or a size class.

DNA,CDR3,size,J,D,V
TGTGCCAGTAGTTCGGGACAGGGGGCTACCTACGAGCAGTACTTC,CASSSGQGATYEQYF,NA,TRBJ2-7,TRBD1,TRBV19
TGTGCCAGTGGAAGGGGAATCGAGCAGTTCTTC,CASGRGIEQFF,NA,TRBJ2-1,NA,TRBV19
TGTGCCAGCAGGAGGGACACTGAAGCTTTCTTT,CASRRDTEAFF,NA,TRBJ1-1,NA,TRBV18
TGTGCCAGTAATGACCCGGGACAGGGAACGCGGTATGGCTACACCTTC,CASNDPGQGTRYGYTF,NA,TRBJ1-2,TRBD1,TRBV19
TGTGCCAGCAGTGAAGCCCGACTCCAAGAGACCCAGTACTTC,CASSEARLQETQYF,NA,TRBJ2-5,NA,TRBV2
TGTGCCAGCAGCGACCCTGGGAAGCGGGATGGTAGTAATGAGCAGTTCTTC,CASSDPGKRDGSNEQFF,NA,TRBJ2-1,TRBD2,TRBV25-1
TGTGCCAGCTCACCCCGACAGCAGAACACTGAAGCTTTCTTT,CASSPRQQNTEAFF,NA,TRBJ1-1,NA,TRBV18
TGCGCCAGCAGCGCCTCAGGGGGCGTAGGAGAAAAACTGTTTTTT,CASSASGGVGEKLFF,few,TRBJ1-4,TRBD1,TRBV5-1
TGTGCCAGTAGTATTGACAGACTCTCACCCGATAATTCACCCCTCCACTTT,CASSIDRLSPDNSPLHF,NA,TRBJ1-6,NA,TRBV19
TGCGCCAGCAGCTTGGGGAGGGGCTCTGGAAACACCATATATTTT,CASSLGRGSGNTIYF,few,TRBJ1-3,NA,TRBV5-1
TGTGCCAGCAGTGAAGCAAGGGGGCTTTGGACTGAAGCTTTCTTT,CASSEARGLWTEAFF,NA,TRBJ1-1,TRBD1,TRBV2
TGTGCCAGCAGCTCTTGGGGCAATGGCTACACCTTC,CASSSWGNGYTF,NA,TRBJ1-2,NA,TRBV27
TGTGCCAGCAGCTTGGTCAGGGGGCGAGACACTGAAGCTTTCTTT,CASSLVRGRDTEAFF,NA,TRBJ1-1,TRBD1,TRBV5-6
TGTGCCAGCAGCTTGGGGCAGGGGGCATTAGGTTCACCCCTCCACTTT,CASSLGQGALGSPLHF,NA,TRBJ1-6,TRBD1,TRBV5-4
TGTGCCAGCAGCTCAGCGGGGCTGGACGAGCAGTACTTC,CASSSAGLDEQYF,NA,TRBJ2-7,TRBD2,TRBV7-9
TGTGCCAGCAGCGCTTTTTGGACAGGGAAAGGGTACAATGAGCAGTTCTTC,CASSAFWTGKGYNEQFF,once,TRBJ2-1,TRBD1,TRBV9
TGTGCCAGCAGTTTTGGAGAGACTGAAGCTTTCTTT,CASSFGETEAFF,NA,TRBJ1-1,NA,TRBV12-3/TRBV12-4
TGCAGCACCAAAAGACAGAACTATGGCTACACCTTC,CSTKRQNYGYTF,NA,TRBJ1-2,NA,TRBV29-1
TGTGCCAGTAGTGCATCGACTAGCGGGATTTCCTACAATGAGCAGTTCTTC,CASSASTSGISYNEQFF,NA,TRBJ2-1,TRBD2,TRBV19
TGTGCCAGCAGCCCCCCCTCGCCAGGGCTTGAAAAACTGTTTTTT,CASSPPSPGLEKLFF,few,TRBJ1-4,NA,TRBV6-6
TGTGCCAGCAAGGGTCGGACAGGGGAAAACTCACCCCTCCACTTT,CASKGRTGENSPLHF,once,TRBJ1-6,TRBD1,TRBV27
TGTGCCAGCAGTTTAGGGCCCTCCAATCAGCCCCAGCATTTT,CASSLGPSNQPQHF,NA,TRBJ1-5,NA,TRBV27
TGCAGCGTTACGGGAGCTCGTGGCACAGATACGCAGTATTTT,CSVTGARGTDTQYF,NA,TRBJ2-3,NA,TRBV29-1
TGTGCCAGCAGCCAACAGGGGGCGAACTATGGCTACACCTTC,CASSQQGANYGYTF,NA,TRBJ1-2,TRBD1,TRBV3-1/TRBV3-2
TGTGCCAGCAGCCAAGAAAGGGACATCCTACACGGTTTCTTT,CASSQERDILHGFF,NA,TRBJ1-1,NA,TRBV14
TGTGCCAGCAGCTTAGGTGCCGGGAGTGGTAATGAGCAGTTCTTC,CASSLGAGSGNEQFF,NA,TRBJ2-1,NA,TRBV7-8
TGCGCCAGCAGCCCGGGGACAGGGGACGGAGAGACCCAGTACTTC,CASSPGTGDGETQYF,NA,TRBJ2-5,TRBD1,TRBV5-1
TGTGCCAGCAGCTATTGGGGGGGCGAAGTGAAAGAAAACTATGGCTACACCTTC,CASSYWGGEVKENYGYTF,once,TRBJ1-2,NA,TRBV7-9
TGCGCCAGCAGCGAAACCGGGACAGGGTTATACGAGCAGTACTTC,CASSETGTGLYEQYF,NA,TRBJ2-7,TRBD1,TRBV5-1
TGTGCCAGTAGTCGGGGGTGGGCAGATACGCAGTATTTT,CASSRGWADTQYF,once,TRBJ2-3,NA,TRBV19
TGCGCCAGCCGGGATCAGCCCCAGCATTTT,CASRDQPQHF,few,TRBJ1-5,NA,TRBV10-1
TGTGCCAGCAGCTTGGTGGAGGGTACCGGGGAGCTGTTTTTT,CASSLVEGTGELFF,NA,TRBJ2-2,NA,TRBV5-8
TGTGCCAGCAGCCCTACGGACATCCGCTACTTAGGGGAAAAACTGTTTTTT,CASSPTDIRYLGEKLFF,NA,TRBJ1-4,NA,TRBV9
TGCGCCAGCAGCCAAGATCGGAGGACAGGGAGAGAAAAACTGTTTTTT,CASSQDRRTGREKLFF,once,TRBJ1-4,TRBD1,TRBV4-1
TGTGCCAGCAGTCTCCCCACAGGGGAGGTTTCACCCCTCCACTTT,CASSLPTGEVSPLHF,NA,TRBJ1-6,TRBD1,TRBV6-6
TGCGCCAGCAGCTTGGGACAGGGAAATGAAAAACTGTTTTTT,CASSLGQGNEKLFF,NA,TRBJ1-4,TRBD1,TRBV5-1
TGTGCCAGCAGCGACCCCCGGGATTCGAACACTGAAGCTTTCTTT,CASSDPRDSNTEAFF,NA,TRBJ1-1,NA,TRBV5-4
TGTGCCACCAGTGACCCAGACAGAAACTATGGCTACACCTTC,CATSDPDRNYGYTF,NA,TRBJ1-2,NA,TRBV24-1
TGTGCCAGCAGTTTTAATATGGAGACCCAGTACTTC,CASSFNMETQYF,NA,TRBJ2-5,NA,TRBV27
TGCGCCAGCAACCTCAATTCCCAGGGGGAGGATGGCTACACCTTC,CASNLNSQGEDGYTF,NA,TRBJ1-2,TRBD1,TRBV5-1
TGTGCCAGCAGCTTGGAAACAGGTTGGCGCGAGACCCAGTACTTC,CASSLETGWRETQYF,NA,TRBJ2-5,NA,TRBV11-2
TGTGCCAGCAGCCAATGGGACACAACTAATGAAAAACTGTTTTTT,CASSQWDTTNEKLFF,NA,TRBJ1-4,NA,TRBV14
TGTGCCAGCAGCCGCACCCCGGGGAATGAGCAGTTCTTC,CASSRTPGNEQFF,NA,TRBJ2-1,NA,TRBV7-8
TGTGCCAGCAGCTTAGAATATTCGGGGACCTACGAGCAGTACTTC,CASSLEYSGTYEQYF,NA,TRBJ2-7,NA,TRBV11-2
TGTGTCAGCAGCCTGTACATGAACACTGAAGCTTTCTTT,CVSSLYMNTEAFF,NA,TRBJ1-1,NA,TRBV3-1/TRBV3-2
TGTGCCAGCAGCGTAGCTGGCGGGGACGGTTCACCCCTCCACTTT,CASSVAGGDGSPLHF,NA,TRBJ1-6,NA,TRBV9
TGTGCCAGCAGCTTGGAGGCTAGCGGGGGTTTTGAGACCCAGTACTTC,CASSLEASGGFETQYF,NA,TRBJ2-5,TRBD2,TRBV5-6
TGCAGCGTTGTGCTGAGAGTGGGACAGGGAAAACAGGGAGGTGGCTACACCTTC,CSVVLRVGQGKQGGGYTF,once,TRBJ1-2,TRBD1,TRBV29-1
TGCGCCAGCTCCCAAGGGGGAGGGCCCTCCTACAATGAGCAGTTCTTC,CASSQGGGPSYNEQFF,once,TRBJ2-1,NA,TRBV5-1
TGTGCCAGCAGACCCGGGGCAGGGGATGGCTACACCTTC,CASRPGAGDGYTF,NA,TRBJ1-2,NA,TRBV12-3/TRBV12-4
TGTGCCAGCAGCTTAGGGGCCGGGACAGGGGGCAATGAGCAGTTCTTC,CASSLGAGTGGNEQFF,NA,TRBJ2-1,TRBD1,TRBV7-9
TGTGCCAGCAGTTTGGACAGGGCGAACACTGAAGCTTTCTTT,CASSLDRANTEAFF,NA,TRBJ1-1,TRBD1,TRBV27
TGTGCCAGCAGCTTGGGACACTCAAGCTCCTACAATGAGCAGTTCTTC,CASSLGHSSSYNEQFF,NA,TRBJ2-1,NA,TRBV11-2